This T cell receptor (beta chain) derives from a study of blood T cell repertoires in COVID-19. Whole-study context: The study drew acute and convalescent COVID-19 samples from the United States, Italy and Spain.

The count of this clone is one. Ages ranged from about 18 to 100 years, with residence in about two dozen US areas. Per the authors' pipeline: Nucleated cell number was recorded as an estimate derived from reference gene primer amplification. Assay: immunoSEQ multiplex PCR; the TCRdb copy retains only in-frame clones and omits some. The V and J calls and clone size were taken over from that table, and D and trimming were inferred from the DNA. Among about 180,000 clones listed, around 84% were seen once. Trimming removed 1 base at V and 2 bases at J, with 18 bases between. This CDR3 is 17 amino acids long. The germline CDR1 and CDR2 sequences are GTSNPN and SVGIG (reference sequence).

The rearrangement uses TRBV30 and TRBJ1-5; TRBD1 might be the D (6 bases). Material: PBMCs or T cells enriched from blood (not recorded which). The clonotype comes from a man aged 50-59 years who had recovered from COVID-19. As DNA, the CDR3 is TGTGCCTGGAGTGGGGGGACACAGCTTAGGGGCAATCAGCCCCAGCATTTT. Amino acids: CAWSGGTQLRGNQPQHF.